Presented here are 30 T cell receptor beta chains from one specimen sequenced in a study of T cell repertoires in cytomegalovirus infection. TCRdb ran MiXCR on the reads and lists one entry per CDR3 protein. Of 500,000 to 600,000 distinct CDR3 sequences listed, about 17% are singletons. The sequencing input was CD8+ T cells from PBMCs. Source of these receptors: a human donor in good health (CMV status not recorded). Some clones in this sample may be carry-over from other donors' samples.

This clonotype was recorded many times. The chain uses TRBV12-3 or TRBV12-4 and TRBJ2-5, with 7 bases identical to TRBD2. There are 15 residues in the CDR3. With V trimmed by 7 bases and J by 1 base, 9 bases remained unmatched. CDR3 sequence: CASTLRAGAQETQYF. CDR3 coding DNA: TGTGCCAGCACCCTACGGGCGGGAGCCCAAGAGACCCAGTACTTC.

This clonotype was detected many times. This chain joins TRBV12-3 or TRBV12-4 and TRBJ2-7, with 9 bases lining up with TRBD1. Trimming took 4 bases from V and 1 from J; bases not matched to a gene: 5. This CDR3 has 15 residues. The CDR3 region is CASSSPGQGSYEQYF. In nucleotides, the CDR3 is TGTGCCAGCAGTTCACCGGGACAGGGATCCTACGAGCAGTACTTC.

This clonotype was recorded a few times. This chain uses TRBV12-3 or TRBV12-4 with TRBJ2-3, with D hard to call. This CDR3 comprises 12 residues. The ends were cut back, 6 bases at V and 8 bases at J, with 12 bases in the middle. The CDR3 loop reads CASSEIEVTQYF. The CDR3 DNA reads as TGTGCCAGCAGCGAAATCGAAGTTACGCAGTATTTT.

This clonotype was recorded at least ten times. The chain recombines TRBV7-3 with TRBJ2-7, with D perhaps matching TRBD2 (6 bases). The V end was cut by 3 bases, the J end by 7 bases, with 13 bases between. CDR1 is SGHTA and CDR2 is FQGTGA in the germline V gene. The CDR3 is made up of 13 amino acids. DNA for the CDR3: TGTGCCAGCAGCTTGGGGGGACTTGGAGAGCAGTACTTC. Protein product: CASSLGGLGEQYF.

V is TRBV29-1 and J is TRBJ2-1; 9 bases are shared with TRBD2. The J segment lost 3 bases and the V segment lost 7 bases, leaving 4 bases of the junction unmatched. CDR3 length: 13 residues. Germline V gives CDR1 SQVTM, CDR2 ANQGSEA. CDR3 coding DNA: TGCAGCGCTTCGACTAGCGGCTACAATGAGCAGTTCTTC. Translating it yields CSASTSGYNEQFF.

This chain connects TRBV10-3 to TRBJ2-7; D not certain. Germline V CDR1 and CDR2: ENHRY, SYGVKD. The CDR3 contains 11 residues. Trimming removed 6 bases from V and 1 base from J, with 4 bases in between. CDR3 protein: CAIRGSYEQYF. The CDR3 nucleotides are TGTGCCATCAGGGGGTCCTACGAGCAGTACTTC.

This clonotype was recorded a few times. This rearrangement joins TRBV6-1 to TRBJ2-2; 7 bases agree with TRBD1. CDR3 size: 13 residues. Germline CDR1 and CDR2: MNHNS and SASEGT. J was trimmed by 3 bases and V by 6 bases; bases with no gene match: 1. In DNA, the CDR3 is TGTGCCAGCAGGGACAGGTACACCGGGGAGCTGTTTTTT. This translates into CASRDRYTGELFF.

Only a few counts were recorded for this clonotype. This chain joins TRBV14 and TRBJ2-6; D gene unclear. V lost 0 bases and J lost 0, with 12 bases in between. The CDR3 loop spans 18 amino acids. CDR1 and CDR2 from the germline V gene are SGHDN and FVKESK. In nucleotides, the CDR3 is TGTGCCAGCAGCCAAGAATTTCAGCCACTCTCTGGGGCCAACGTCCTGACTTTC. Its translation: CASSQEFQPLSGANVLTF.

For this clonotype: Because it lacks the conserved phenylalanine or tryptophan at the end, this CDR3 is likely a read error. This chain uses TRBV6-5 with TRBJ2-1, with D perhaps matching TRBD2 (6 bases). The CDR3 is 16 amino acids. The V and J ends lost 5 bases and 6 bases respectively, with 20 bases between them. Germline V lookup: CDR1 MNHEY, CDR2 SVGAGI. CDR3 nucleotides: TGTGCCAGCAGTGAGGAGGGACGGATGGTGGTCAATGAGCAGTTCTTA. Translated: CASSEEGRMVVNEQFL.

This clonotype was counted ten times or more. The chain is built from TRBV5-1 and TRBJ1-4; unclear D gene. CDR1 and CDR2 (germline): SGHRS, YFSETQ. This CDR3 contains 16 residues. The ends were cut back, 0 bases at V and 3 bases at J, with 12 bases in the middle. The CDR3 loop is CASSLEASYANEKLFF. The CDR3 DNA sequence: TGCGCCAGCAGCTTGGAGGCCTCATACGCTAATGAAAAACTGTTTTTT.

This clonotype was recorded once. The V and J genes are TRBV7-9 and TRBJ1-3; D remains ambiguous. Per germline, CDR1 SEHNR and CDR2 FQNEAQ (reference sequence). The CDR3 covers 18 residues. Trimming removed 2 bases at V and 0 bases at J, with 17 bases between. The CDR3 region is CASSLSLGEDRSGNTIYF. Written as DNA, the CDR3 is TGTGCCAGCAGCTTATCTCTGGGAGAGGATCGCTCTGGAAACACCATATATTTT.

This clonotype was counted ten times or more. This rearrangement joins TRBV7-9 to TRBJ2-7, with 9 bases fitting TRBD1. CDR3 length equals 16 residues. Germline trimming cut 4 bases from V and 2 bases from J; bases unmatched to any gene: 9. Germline assignment: CDR1 SEHNR and CDR2 FQNEAQ (reference sequence). The CDR3 nucleotides read TGTGCCAGCAGCTCGGTTACCGGGACAGGGCCCTACGAGCAGTACTTC. This translates into CASSSVTGTGPYEQYF.

The chain carries TRBV4-1 and TRBJ2-1, with 15 bases identical to TRBD2. This CDR3 is 23 amino acids long. V was pared by 0 bases and J by 2 bases, with 17 bases of the junction left unmatched. Looked up from germline, CDR1 is MGHRA and CDR2 is YSYEKL. CDR3 loop: CASSQERDPPGTSGGKTYNEQFF. DNA for the CDR3: TGCGCCAGCAGCCAAGAGAGGGATCCCCCCGGGACTAGCGGGGGGAAAACCTACAATGAGCAGTTCTTC.

This clonotype was counted a few times. The chain employs TRBV10-3 and TRBJ2-2; 8 nucleotides line up with TRBD2. The germline V gene has CDR1 ENHRY and CDR2 SYGVKD. After removal of 2 bases from V and 0 bases from J, the junction contained 2 bases not matched to a gene. The CDR3 is 16 amino acids. The CDR3 nucleotides are TGTGCCATCAGTGAGCTAGCGGGCTCGAACACCGGGGAGCTGTTTTTT. Protein: CAISELAGSNTGELFF.

Regarding this clonotype: One end of the junction varies from germline; a read error may be responsible. The rearrangement uses TRBV6-5 and TRBJ2-3; no clear D. This CDR3 is 14 amino acids long. Germline loops: CDR1 MNHEY, CDR2 SVGAGI. The CDR3 DNA reads as TGTGCAAGCAGCGAACGTAGCAACACAGATACGCAGTATTTT. Protein product: CASSERSNTDTQYF.

This clonotype occurred many times. The chain combines TRBV7-9 with TRBJ1-2; TRBD1 might be the D (6 bases). Trimming removed 2 bases at V and 3 bases at J, with 22 bases between. CDR3 length: 18 amino acids. Per germline, CDR1 SEHNR and CDR2 FQNEAQ (reference sequence). The CDR3 DNA is TGTGCCAGCAGCTTATCGGTCAGGGGTCGGACCTCTGACTATGGCTACACCTTC. This gives the protein CASSLSVRGRTSDYGYTF.

The rearrangement uses TRBV19 and TRBJ2-1, with 7 bases that match TRBD1. Germline V lookup: CDR1 LNHDA, CDR2 SQIVND (reference sequence). J lost 0 bases, V lost 4 bases, and 6 bases had no gene match. There are 16 residues in the CDR3. Here the CDR3 reads CASSNRGWSSYNEQFF. The CDR3 DNA reads as TGTGCCAGTAGTAACAGGGGTTGGAGCTCCTACAATGAGCAGTTCTTC.

This clonotype has only a few counts. The rearrangement joins TRBV5-1 to TRBJ2-1; D unresolved. Germline V lookup: CDR1 SGHRS, CDR2 YFSETQ. This CDR3 spans 15 amino acids. V dropped 4 bases and J dropped 4 bases, with 15 bases sitting between them. The CDR3 region has the DNA TGCGCCAGCAGCACCGTAACTGGACCATACAATGAGCAGTTCTTC. It encodes CASSTVTGPYNEQFF.

The gene calls are TRBV28 and TRBJ1-3, with TRBD1 matching over 8 bases. This CDR3 has 13 amino acids. From germline, CDR1 is MDHEN and CDR2 SYDVKM. V shed 6 bases and J 8 bases; nucleotides not matched to a gene: 6. CDR3 sequence: CASSRDRSDTIYF. The CDR3 coding sequence is TGTGCCAGCAGCCGGGACAGGTCGGACACCATATATTTT.

V gene TRBV7-9 combines with J gene TRBJ1-2; D uncertain. V lost 5 bases, J lost 4 bases, and 17 bases lay in between. The CDR3 consists of 15 residues. Germline V gene lookup returns CDR1 SEHNR and CDR2 FQNEAQ (reference sequence). CDR3 bases: TGTGCCAGCAGCCCCCCCCCCCCGGACTCCTATGGCTACACCTTC. Translating gives CASSPPPPDSYGYTF.

This clonotype was seen many times. This chain uses TRBV6-5 with TRBJ2-5; TRBD1 matches 7 bases. Germline-derived CDR1 and CDR2 are MNHEY and SVGAGI. V shed 2 bases, J shed 4 bases, and the junction held 7 bases outside the gene matches. The CDR3 is 15 residues long. DNA of the CDR3: TGTGCCAGCAGTTACGACAGGGAAGGTGGAGAGACCCAGTACTTC. Its protein product is CASSYDREGGETQYF.

This chain connects TRBV20-1 to TRBJ2-3; D is possibly TRBD1 (7 bases). Germline loops: CDR1 DFQATT, CDR2 SNEGSKA (reference sequence). V lost 5 bases and J lost 2, with 17 bases in between. The CDR3 length is 15 residues. CDR3 sequence reads: CSAGGTAYNTDTQYF. The CDR3 bases are TGCAGTGCTGGGGGGACAGCCTACAACACAGATACGCAGTATTTT.

V usage is TRBV6-1 and J usage is TRBJ2-3; 7 bases agree with TRBD1. CDR3 length: 17 residues. Losses at the gene ends were 0 bases for V and 4 bases for J; bases not matched to a gene: 10. The germline V gene has CDR1 MNHNS and CDR2 SASEGT. The CDR3 region has the DNA TGTGCCAGCAGTGAAGCGGGGCCAGGGGGTGAGGCAGATACGCAGTATTTT. Protein product: CASSEAGPGGEADTQYF.

V gene TRBV2 combines with J gene TRBJ2-1, with 10 bases that match TRBD2. Losses at the gene ends were 6 bases for V and 16 bases for J; bases not matched to a gene: 6. This CDR3 is built from 11 residues. The germline gives CDR1 SNHLY, CDR2 FYNNEI. Written as DNA, the CDR3 is TGTGCCAGCAGCCAGCGGGGGGGCGACTTCTTC. It codes for CASSQRGGDFF.

This rearrangement joins TRBV5-4 to TRBJ2-5; the D is unclear. The CDR3 is 11 amino acids. Germline V CDR1 and CDR2: SGHNT, YYREEE (reference sequence). With 6 bases removed from V and 7 bases from J, the gap between germline ends came to 10 bases. In DNA form, the CDR3 reads TGTGCCAGCACGAGCTTGGGGACCCAGTACTTC. Its translation is CASTSLGTQYF.

About this clonotype: A much bigger clone sits one base away, suggesting this may be a read error. The J gene is TRBJ2-1, the V gene TRBV12-3 or TRBV12-4; perhaps TRBD2 as D (5 bases). This CDR3 is 13 amino acids long. The CDR3 DNA is TGTGCCAGCAGTTTATCCCCCGGGAATGTGCAGTTCTTC. This encodes CASSLSPGNVQFF.

This chain links TRBV6-5 with TRBJ2-2, with 9 bases matching TRBD2. Germline V gene sequence: CDR1 MNHEY, CDR2 SVGAGI. CDR3 size: 14 residues. Germline trimming cut 5 bases from V and 5 bases from J; bases unmatched to any gene: 3. CDR3 nucleotide sequence: TGTGCCAGCAGTCAGGCGGGGGGGACCGGGGAGCTGTTTTTT. It is translated as CASSQAGGTGELFF.

This clonotype was recorded many times. The V call is TRBV11-2, the J call TRBJ2-3; a possible D gene is TRBD1 (6 bases). The CDR3 covers 15 residues. V was clipped by 4 bases and J by 5 bases, with 16 bases between them. CDR1 is SGHAT and CDR2 is FQNNGV in the germline V gene. CDR3 loop: CASSYPGRGQDTQYF. The CDR3 DNA follows: TGTGCCAGCAGCTACCCAGGCAGGGGTCAAGATACGCAGTATTTT.

Only a few counts were recorded for this clonotype. This rearrangement joins TRBV5-1 to TRBJ2-7, with D hard to call. Germline lookup yields CDR1 SGHRS and CDR2 YFSETQ. Trimming left V 7 bases short and J 4 bases short, with 15 bases between. The CDR3 length is 13 residues. Written as DNA, the CDR3 is TGCGCCAGCGCCTCCCCCCCGAGGTACGAGCAGTACTTC. It encodes CASASPPRYEQYF.

With respect to this clonotype: The final CDR3 position lacks the conserved phenylalanine or tryptophan, pointing to a likely read error. Because the CDR3's place on the DNA is in doubt, the DNA is left out and the CDR3 is given as listed by TCRdb. The gene calls are TRBV28 and TRBJ1-3; the table's D call of TRBD1 was not tested on the DNA. The CDR3 spans 16 residues, counting both ends. The germline gives CDR1 MDHEN, CDR2 SYDVKM. CDR3 protein: CASIHRDRASGNTIYY.